The source of this TCR beta chain is a study of blood T cell repertoires in COVID-19. Study details: The United States, Italy and Spain supplied acute and convalescent COVID-19 samples. The analysed material was cDNA or gDNA that came from T cells, B-cell-depleted T cells, or PBMCs.

As handled by the study authors: By means of reference gene primer amplification, nucleated cell counts were estimated. The data were produced by immunoSEQ multiplex PCR, yet TCRdb's version contains in-frame clones alone and is incomplete. The V and J calls and clone size are taken from that table; D and trimming were inferred from the DNA. This table holds 95,000 to 150,000 clones, around 83% found once. V was pared by 3 bases and J by 6 bases, with 15 bases between. This CDR3 has 15 residues. CDR1 KGHSH and CDR2 LQKENI come from the germline V gene. The sequencing sample was made of peripheral blood. The chain links TRBV18 to TRBJ2-1; D possibly corresponds to TRBD2 (6 bases). The receptor was isolated from a man older than 75 with active or convalescent COVID-19. CDR3 DNA: TGTGCCAGCTCACCGACGGGACTCCCCAGCAATGAGCAGTTCTTC. It yields the protein CASSPTGLPSNEQFF.